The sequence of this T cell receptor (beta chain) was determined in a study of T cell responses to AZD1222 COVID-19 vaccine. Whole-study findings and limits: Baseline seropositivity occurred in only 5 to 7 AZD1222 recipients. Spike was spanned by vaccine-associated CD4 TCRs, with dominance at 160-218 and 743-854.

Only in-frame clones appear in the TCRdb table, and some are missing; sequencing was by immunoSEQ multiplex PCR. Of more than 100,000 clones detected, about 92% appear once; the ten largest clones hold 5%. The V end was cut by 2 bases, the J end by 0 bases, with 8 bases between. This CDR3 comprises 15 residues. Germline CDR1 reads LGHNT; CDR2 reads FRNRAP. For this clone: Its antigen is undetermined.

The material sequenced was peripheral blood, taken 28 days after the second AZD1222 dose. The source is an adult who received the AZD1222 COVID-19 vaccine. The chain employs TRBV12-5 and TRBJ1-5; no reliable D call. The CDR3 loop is CASGLWGGSNQPQHF. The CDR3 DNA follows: TGTGCTAGTGGTTTGTGGGGTGGTAGCAATCAGCCCCAGCATTTT.